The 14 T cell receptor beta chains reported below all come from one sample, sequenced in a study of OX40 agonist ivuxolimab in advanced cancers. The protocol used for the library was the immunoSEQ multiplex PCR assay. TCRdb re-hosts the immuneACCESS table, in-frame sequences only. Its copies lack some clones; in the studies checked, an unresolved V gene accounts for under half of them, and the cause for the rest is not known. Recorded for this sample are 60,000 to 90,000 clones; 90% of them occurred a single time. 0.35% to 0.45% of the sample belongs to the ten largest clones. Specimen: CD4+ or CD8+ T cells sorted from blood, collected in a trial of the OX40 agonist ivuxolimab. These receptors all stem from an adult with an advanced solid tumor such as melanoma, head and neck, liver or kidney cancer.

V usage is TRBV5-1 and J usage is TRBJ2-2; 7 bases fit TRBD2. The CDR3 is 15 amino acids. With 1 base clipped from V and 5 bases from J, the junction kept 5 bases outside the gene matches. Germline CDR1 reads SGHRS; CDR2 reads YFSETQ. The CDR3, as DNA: TGCGCCAGCAGCTTGCCTAGCGGAACAACCGGGGAGCTGTTTTTT. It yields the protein CASSLPSGTTGELFF.

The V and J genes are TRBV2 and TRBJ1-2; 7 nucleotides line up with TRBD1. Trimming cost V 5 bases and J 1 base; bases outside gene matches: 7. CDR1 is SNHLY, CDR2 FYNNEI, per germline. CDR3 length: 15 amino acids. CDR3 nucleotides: TGTGCCAGCAGTCGGGACAGTGGAATTAACTATGGCTACACCTTC. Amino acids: CASSRDSGINYGYTF.

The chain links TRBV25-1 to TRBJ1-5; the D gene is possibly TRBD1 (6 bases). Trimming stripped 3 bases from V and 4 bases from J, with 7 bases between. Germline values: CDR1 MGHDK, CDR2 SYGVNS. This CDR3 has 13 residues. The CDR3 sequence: CASSDTGNQPQHF. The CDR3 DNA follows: TGTGCCAGCAGTGATACAGGGAATCAGCCCCAGCATTTT.

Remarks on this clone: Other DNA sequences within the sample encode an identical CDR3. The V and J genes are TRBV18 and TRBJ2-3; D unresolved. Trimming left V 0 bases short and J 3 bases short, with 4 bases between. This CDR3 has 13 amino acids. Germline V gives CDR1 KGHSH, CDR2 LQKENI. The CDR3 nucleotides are TGTGCCAGCTCACCACCGGGGACAGATACGCAGTATTTT. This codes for CASSPPGTDTQYF.

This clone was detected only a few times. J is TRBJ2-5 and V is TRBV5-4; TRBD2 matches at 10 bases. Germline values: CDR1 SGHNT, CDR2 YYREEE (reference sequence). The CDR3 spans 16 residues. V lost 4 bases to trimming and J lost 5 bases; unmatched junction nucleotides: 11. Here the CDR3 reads CASSLNSGGSGETQYF. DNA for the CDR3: TGTGCCAGCAGCCTAAATAGCGGGGGGTCGGGGGAGACCCAGTACTTC.

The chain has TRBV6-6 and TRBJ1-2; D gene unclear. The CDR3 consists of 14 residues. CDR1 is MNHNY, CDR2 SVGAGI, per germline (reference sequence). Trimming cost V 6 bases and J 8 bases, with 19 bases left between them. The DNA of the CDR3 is TGTGCCAGCAGAACGTCGGCAGGTGGTGGAGGCTACACCTTC. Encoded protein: CASRTSAGGGGYTF.

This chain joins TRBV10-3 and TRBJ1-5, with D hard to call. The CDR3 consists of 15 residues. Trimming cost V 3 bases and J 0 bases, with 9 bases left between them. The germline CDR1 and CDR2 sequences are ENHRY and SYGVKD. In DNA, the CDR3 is TGTGCCATCAGTGACTCCCGGGGTAGCAATCAGCCCCAGCATTTT. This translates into CAISDSRGSNQPQHF.

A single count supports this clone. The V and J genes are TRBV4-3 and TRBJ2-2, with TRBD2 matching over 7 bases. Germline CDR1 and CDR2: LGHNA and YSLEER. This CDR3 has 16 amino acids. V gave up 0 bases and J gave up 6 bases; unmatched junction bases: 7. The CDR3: CASSQEGGRVAGELFF. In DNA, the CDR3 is TGCGCCAGCAGCCAAGAGGGGGGGAGAGTCGCCGGGGAGCTGTTTTTT.

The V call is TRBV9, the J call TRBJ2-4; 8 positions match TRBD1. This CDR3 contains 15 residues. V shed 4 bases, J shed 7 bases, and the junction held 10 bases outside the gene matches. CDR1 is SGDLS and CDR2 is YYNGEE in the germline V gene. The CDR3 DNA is TGTGCCAGCAGCCCCAGGGGACAGGCCGAGAACATTCAGTACTTC. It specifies CASSPRGQAENIQYF.

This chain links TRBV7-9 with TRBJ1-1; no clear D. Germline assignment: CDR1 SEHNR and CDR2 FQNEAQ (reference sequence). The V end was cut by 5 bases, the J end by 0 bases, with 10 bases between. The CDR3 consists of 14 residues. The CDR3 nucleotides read TGTGCCAGCAGCGCTCAGACCATGAACACTGAAGCTTTCTTT. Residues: CASSAQTMNTEAFF.

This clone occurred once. Here the CDR3 reads CASSPRGQNYYF. The CDR3 bases are TGTGCCAGCAGTCCCCGAGGGCAGAATTATTACTTC. V gene TRBV28 combines with J gene TRBJ2-7; a weak D match, TRBD2 (5 bases). Trimming removed 5 bases at V and 13 bases at J, with 18 bases between. The CDR3 length is 12 residues. In germline, CDR1 is MDHEN, CDR2 SYDVKM.

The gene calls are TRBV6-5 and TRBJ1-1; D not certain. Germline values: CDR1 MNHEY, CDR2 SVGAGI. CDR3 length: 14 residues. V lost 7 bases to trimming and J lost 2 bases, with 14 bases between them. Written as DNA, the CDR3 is TGTGCCAGCACCCAAGGCAGGTACAACACTGAAGCTTTCTTT. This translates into CASTQGRYNTEAFF.

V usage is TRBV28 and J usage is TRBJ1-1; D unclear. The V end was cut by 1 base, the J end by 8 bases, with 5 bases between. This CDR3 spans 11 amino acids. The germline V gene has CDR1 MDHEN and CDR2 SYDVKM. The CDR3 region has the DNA TGTGCCAGCAGTTTATTGGGGGAAGCTTTCTTT. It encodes CASSLLGEAFF.

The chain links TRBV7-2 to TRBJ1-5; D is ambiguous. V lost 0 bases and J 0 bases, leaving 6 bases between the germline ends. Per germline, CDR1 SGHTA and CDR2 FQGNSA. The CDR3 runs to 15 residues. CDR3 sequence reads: CASSLAVDSNQPQHF. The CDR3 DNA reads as TGTGCCAGCAGCTTAGCAGTAGATAGCAATCAGCCCCAGCATTTT.